The entry below gives a single T cell receptor beta chain sequence along with its context. The germline gene is not matched at one end of the junction; a read error may be the cause. The entry originates in a study of PD-1 blockade in mismatch repair-deficient tumors. Study information: Patients had some twelve mismatch repair-deficient cancer types, all previously treated and progressing.

Germline CDR1 reads MNHEY; CDR2 reads SVGAGI. CDR3 size: 13 residues. Every patient had mismatch repair deficiency by PCR or immunohistochemistry. TCR sequencing covered three patients who responded to pembrolizumab. Libraries were prepared by immunoSEQ multiplex PCR; TCRdb keeps only in-frame clonotypes and omits some of them. The profile covers tens of thousands of clones, with about 84% appearing a single time and under 3% taken by the ten largest. This TCR was sampled from an adult with mismatch repair-deficient cancer. V gene TRBV6-5 combines with J gene TRBJ2-7, with 11 positions matching TRBD2. The specimen was peripheral blood, collected 12 weeks after starting pembrolizumab. The chain's CDR3 is CASRASGTSGSVF. CDR3 DNA: TGTGCCAGCAGGGCCTCCGGGACTAGCGGCTCGGTATTC.